One and the same sample provided the 10 T cell receptor beta chains below, sequenced in a study of shared clonotypes between healthy human individuals. The repertoire was sequenced with immunoSEQ multiplex PCR; TCRdb's copy has only in-frame clones and lacks some. The sample holds around 600,000 clones; less than 98% are singletons and the top ten take roughly 0.055%. Sequenced input: naive CD4+ T cells sorted from blood. Subset reported: CD45RA+ positively selected. These receptors all come from a woman aged 25 to 39 in good health.

As to this clone: Additional DNA sequences in this sample encode the identical CDR3. The chain links TRBV6-5 to TRBJ2-1; TRBD2 matches at 11 bases. The J segment lost 8 bases and the V segment lost 7 bases, leaving 10 bases of the junction unmatched. Germline assignment: CDR1 MNHEY and CDR2 SVGAGI. The length of the CDR3 is 15 residues. CDR3 sequence (DNA): TGTGCCAGCACCCCTACTAGCGGGAGTATGGATGAGCAGTTCTTC. It yields the protein CASTPTSGSMDEQFF.

The J gene is TRBJ1-2, the V gene TRBV30, with D unclear. Germline V gives CDR1 GTSNPN, CDR2 SVGIG (reference sequence). The CDR3 has 14 amino acids. Trimming stripped 4 bases from V and 3 bases from J, with 15 bases between. CDR3 sequence reads: CAWILAPGDYGYTF. CDR3 coding DNA: TGTGCCTGGATCCTCGCCCCAGGAGACTATGGCTACACCTTC.

The V gene is TRBV19, the J gene TRBJ1-5; D is possibly TRBD1 (6 bases). The CDR3 runs to 17 residues. V was clipped by 5 bases and J by 2 bases, with 19 bases between them. CDR1 and CDR2 (germline): LNHDA, SQIVND (reference sequence). The CDR3 DNA reads TGTGCCAGTAGTTTACAGGGTGGGGGGTATGGCAATCAGCCCCAGCATTTT. The encoded protein is CASSLQGGGYGNQPQHF.

J is TRBJ2-5 and V is TRBV29-1; D unclear. V was trimmed by 5 bases and J by 1 base, leaving 11 bases between them. This CDR3 is 13 amino acids long. CDR1 is SQVTM and CDR2 is ANQGSEA in the germline V gene. In DNA, the CDR3 is TGCAGCGTTAGACAACAGACCCAAGAGACCCAGTACTTC. Its translation: CSVRQQTQETQYF.

CDR3 nucleotides: TGTGCCACCAGCAGAGTTCCAGGAAACTATGGCTACACCTTC. Protein product: CATSRVPGNYGYTF. V is TRBV15 and J is TRBJ1-2, with D unclear. The CDR3 is 14 amino acids. CDR1 LNHNV and CDR2 YYDKDF come from the germline V gene (reference sequence). Trimming cost V 1 base and J 2 bases, with 8 bases left between them.

This chain joins TRBV5-1 and TRBJ2-1, with 10 bases fitting TRBD2. Unmatched junction bases numbered 3, after V lost 5 bases and J lost 10 bases. The CDR3 is made up of 12 amino acids. Germline V gene sequence: CDR1 SGHRS, CDR2 YFSETQ. CDR3 amino acids: CASSLAGVEQFF. In DNA form, the CDR3 reads TGCGCCAGCAGTCTAGCGGGAGTCGAGCAGTTCTTC.

The rearrangement joins TRBV27 to TRBJ1-5; D is ambiguous. The CDR3 consists of 14 residues. Germline assignment: CDR1 MNHEY and CDR2 SMNVEV (reference sequence). The V end was cut by 2 bases, the J end by 2 bases, with 7 bases between. CDR3 sequence (DNA): TGTGCCAGCAGTTTACTGGGTCGCAATCAGCCCCAGCATTTT. It yields the protein CASSLLGRNQPQHF.

The V and J genes are TRBV28 and TRBJ1-4; no definite D call. The CDR3 totals 15 residues. In germline, CDR1 is MDHEN, CDR2 SYDVKM. The ends were cut back, 7 bases at V and 0 bases at J, with 12 bases in the middle. The CDR3 coding sequence is TGTGCCAGCATGCGGGGATTTGCAACTAATGAAAAACTGTTTTTT. Its protein product is CASMRGFATNEKLFF.

The chain links TRBV5-4 to TRBJ1-1; the match to TRBD1 covers 8 bases. The CDR3 loop spans 15 amino acids. Germline V CDR1 and CDR2: SGHNT, YYREEE (reference sequence). The junction had 9 bases not matched to a gene; V was cut back by 4 bases and J by 4 bases. Here the CDR3 reads CASSGLQGVPTEAFF. The CDR3 nucleotides are TGTGCCAGCAGCGGATTACAGGGGGTGCCCACTGAAGCTTTCTTT.

The chain recombines TRBV6-6 with TRBJ1-2; TRBD1 matches 7 bases. CDR3 size: 16 residues. V lost 5 bases, J lost 0 bases, and 9 bases stayed unmatched. Germline V gene lookup returns CDR1 MNHNY and CDR2 SVGAGI (reference sequence). CDR3 amino acids: CASSRQGGAANYGYTF. Here the CDR3 DNA reads TGTGCCAGCAGTCGTCAGGGGGGGGCGGCTAACTATGGCTACACCTTC.